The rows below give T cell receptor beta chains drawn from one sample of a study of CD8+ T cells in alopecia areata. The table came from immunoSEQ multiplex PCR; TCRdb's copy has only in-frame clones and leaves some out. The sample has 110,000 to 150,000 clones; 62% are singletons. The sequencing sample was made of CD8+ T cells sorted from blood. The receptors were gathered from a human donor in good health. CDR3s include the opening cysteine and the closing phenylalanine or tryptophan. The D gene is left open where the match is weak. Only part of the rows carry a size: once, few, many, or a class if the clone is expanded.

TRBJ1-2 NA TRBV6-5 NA TGTGCCAGCAGTTACTCCCAGGGGCCACTCTATGGCTACACCTTC CASSYSQGPLYGYTF
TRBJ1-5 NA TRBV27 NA TGTGCCAGCAGTTTACTTGATCAGCCCCAGCATTTT CASSLLDQPQHF
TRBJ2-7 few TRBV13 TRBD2 TGTGCCAGCAGCACGGCCGGACTAGCGGGTACCTACGAGCAGTACTTC CASSTAGLAGTYEQYF
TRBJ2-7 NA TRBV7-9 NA TGTGCCAGCAGCGACGCGGGCACCTACGAGCAGTACTTC CASSDAGTYEQYF
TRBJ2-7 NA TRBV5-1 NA TGCGCCAGCAGCCCGGACGGCTACGAGCAGTACTTC CASSPDGYEQYF
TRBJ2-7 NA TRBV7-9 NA TGTGCCAGCAGCCTCGAGACAGCTCCCTACGAGCAGTACTTC CASSLETAPYEQYF
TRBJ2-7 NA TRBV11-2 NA TGTGCCAGCAGCTTAGGGCCCGACTACGAGCAGTACTTC CASSLGPDYEQYF
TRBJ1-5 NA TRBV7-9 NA TGTGCCAGCAGCTCCACAGCGAATTTGGGCCAGCCCCAGCATTTT CASSSTANLGQPQHF
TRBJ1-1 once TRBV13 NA TGTGCCAGCAGCTCAAGGGGATCCACTGAAGCTTTCTTT CASSSRGSTEAFF
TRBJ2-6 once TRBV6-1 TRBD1 TGTGCCAGCAGTGTTGGGACAGGGGGCGCGTACGGGGCCAACGTCCTGACTTTC CASSVGTGGAYGANVLTF
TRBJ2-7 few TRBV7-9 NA TGTGCCAGCAGCCTAAACTATTACGAGCAGTACTTC CASSLNYYEQYF
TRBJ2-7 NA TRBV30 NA TGTGCCTGGAGTGTAGGGGACGTTAGCCACGAGCAGTACTTC CAWSVGDVSHEQYF
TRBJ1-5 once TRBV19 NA TGTGCCAGTAGTCTCGGGCAGGGTGACTTGCCCCAGCATTTT CASSLGQGDLPQHF
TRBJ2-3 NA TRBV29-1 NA TGCAGCGTTTTGTTGAGGAGACTAGGCGGCGATACGCAGTATTTT CSVLLRRLGGDTQYF
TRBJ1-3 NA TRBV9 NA TGTGCCAGCAGTGAGGGATCTGGAAACACCATATATTTT CASSEGSGNTIYF
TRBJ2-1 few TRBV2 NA TGTGCCAGCAGTGAGGGGCGGTCCTACAATGAGCAGTTCTTC CASSEGRSYNEQFF
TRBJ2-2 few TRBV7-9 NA TGTGCCAGCAGCTTCGGGAACACCGGGGAGCTGTTTTTT CASSFGNTGELFF
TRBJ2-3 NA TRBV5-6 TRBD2 TGTGCCAGCAGCTTAGCGGGAGGGCCCCATACGCAGTATTTT CASSLAGGPHTQYF
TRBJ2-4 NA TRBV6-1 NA TGTGCCAGCAGTGAATTAGGGCAGGGACGAAACATTCAGTACTTC CASSELGQGRNIQYF
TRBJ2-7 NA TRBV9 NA TGTGCCAGCAGCGTAGGGCTCGAGATCGAGCAGTACTTC CASSVGLEIEQYF
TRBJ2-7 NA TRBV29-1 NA TGCAGCGCCAAAACGGGGGGCTCGACCTACGAGCAGTACTTC CSAKTGGSTYEQYF
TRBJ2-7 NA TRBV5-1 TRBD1 TGCGCCAGCAGACTCGCGACAGGGGTCTACGAGCAGTACTTC CASRLATGVYEQYF
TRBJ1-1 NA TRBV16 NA TGTGCCAGCAGCCAATATTCCACAGCTAGCAGTGAAGCTTTCTTT CASSQYSTASSEAFF
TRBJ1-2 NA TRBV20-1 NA TGCAGTGCTAGCCCCTATGGCTACACCTTC CSASPYGYTF
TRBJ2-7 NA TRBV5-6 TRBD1 TGTGCCAGCAGCCCAGAACGACAGGGGGCATCCTACGAGCAGTACTTC CASSPERQGASYEQYF
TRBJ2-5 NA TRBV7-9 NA TGTGCCAGCAGCGATTTGGGGCAGGGATTTCAAGAGACCCAGTACTTC CASSDLGQGFQETQYF
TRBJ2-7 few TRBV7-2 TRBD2 TGTGCCAGCAGCTTAGAGCTAGCGGGCTACTACGAGCAGTACTTC CASSLELAGYYEQYF